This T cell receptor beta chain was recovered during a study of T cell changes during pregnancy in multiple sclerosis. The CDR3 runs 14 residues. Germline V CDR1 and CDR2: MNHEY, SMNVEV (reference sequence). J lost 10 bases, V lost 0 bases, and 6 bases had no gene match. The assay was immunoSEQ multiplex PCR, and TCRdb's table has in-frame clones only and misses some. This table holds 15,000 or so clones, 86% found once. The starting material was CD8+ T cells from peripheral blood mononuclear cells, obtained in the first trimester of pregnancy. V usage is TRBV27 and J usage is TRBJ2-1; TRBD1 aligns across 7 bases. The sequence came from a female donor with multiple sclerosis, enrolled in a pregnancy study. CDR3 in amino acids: CASSLSQGVGEQFF. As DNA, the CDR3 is TGTGCCAGCAGTTTATCCCAGGGGGTAGGGGAGCAGTTCTTC.